This T cell receptor (beta chain) was sequenced for a study of early T cells in non-severe SARS-CoV-2 infection. This clonotype has ten or more counts. V was clipped by 2 bases and J by 1 base; unmatched bases: 5. CDR1 MNHEY and CDR2 SVGAGI come from the germline V gene. The CDR3 is 15 residues long. Attachment of unique molecular identifiers to individual cDNA molecules was performed. TCRdb recomputed calls from the 5' RACE reads with MiXCR, one row per CDR3 protein. Among some 71,000 distinct CDR3 sequences listed, 10% were seen once. The chain is built from TRBV6-5 and TRBJ2-7; 7 bases fit TRBD2. The sequencing used whole blood, collected at baseline. The clonotype originates from an adult who was a healthcare worker with PCR-confirmed SARS-CoV-2 infection or an uninfected control (not recorded which). This CDR3 reads CASSYDAGVSYEQYF. The CDR3 bases are TGTGCCAGCAGTTACGATGCGGGAGTTTCCTACGAGCAGTACTTC.